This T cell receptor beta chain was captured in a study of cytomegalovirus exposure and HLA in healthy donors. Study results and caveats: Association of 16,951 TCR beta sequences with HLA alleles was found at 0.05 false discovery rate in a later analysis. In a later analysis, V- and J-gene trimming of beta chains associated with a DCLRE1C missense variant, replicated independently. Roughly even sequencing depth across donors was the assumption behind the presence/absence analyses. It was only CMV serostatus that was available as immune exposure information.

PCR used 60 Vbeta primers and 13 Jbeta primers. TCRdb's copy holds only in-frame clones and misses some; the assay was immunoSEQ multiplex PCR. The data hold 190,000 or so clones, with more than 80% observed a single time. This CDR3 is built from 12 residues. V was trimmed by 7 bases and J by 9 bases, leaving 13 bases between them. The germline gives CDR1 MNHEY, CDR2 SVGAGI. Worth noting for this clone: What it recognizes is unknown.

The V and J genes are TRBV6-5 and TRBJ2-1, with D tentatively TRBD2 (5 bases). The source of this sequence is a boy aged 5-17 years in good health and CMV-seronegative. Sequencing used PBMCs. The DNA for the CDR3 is TGTGCCAGCATCTCCTCGGGGTCTGAGCAGTTCTTC. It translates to CASISSGSEQFF.